One and the same sample provided the 6 T cell receptor beta chains below, sequenced in a study of T cell repertoires in cytomegalovirus infection. For these TCRs, the target antigens are not known. TCRdb passed the reads through MiXCR, listing each CDR3 protein once. The data hold around 750,000 distinct CDR3 sequences, with 32% observed a single time. The input for sequencing was cultured CD8+ T cells from PBMCs, taken from culture after CMV antigen stimulation. The receptors were gathered from a human donor in good health (CMV status not recorded). Some clones in this sample may be carry-over from other donors' samples.

This chain uses TRBV24-1 with TRBJ2-2; 12 nucleotides match TRBD1. Germline trimming cut 4 bases from V and 6 bases from J; bases unmatched to any gene: 5. CDR3 length equals 16 residues. Germline V gene data show CDR1 as KGHDR and CDR2 as SFDVKD. The CDR3 region is CATSEWDRGLPGELFF. The CDR3 DNA sequence: TGTGCCACCAGTGAGTGGGACAGGGGGCTCCCCGGGGAGCTGTTTTTT.

This clonotype showed up just a few times. The genes are TRBV10-3 and TRBJ1-5; no clear D. V was cut by 3 bases and J by 3 bases, with 12 bases left in between. The CDR3 has 15 residues. The V gene's germline CDR1 is ENHRY and CDR2 SYGVKD. The CDR3 DNA follows: TGTGCCATCAGTGAAGGGATCGACGCCAATCAGCCCCAGCATTTT. It encodes CAISEGIDANQPQHF.

The chain uses TRBV20-1 and TRBJ1-6, with 9 positions matching TRBD1. The CDR3 consists of 17 residues. CDR1 is DFQATT, CDR2 SNEGSKA, per germline (reference sequence). V shed 0 bases and J 8 bases; nucleotides not matched to a gene: 11. The CDR3 DNA reads as TGCAGTGCTAGAGAATCACCCTCCGGGACAGGGTATTCACCCCTCCACTTT. Its translation: CSARESPSGTGYSPLHF.

The CDR3 protein is CATSSSNTVTEADQPQHF. The CDR3 DNA is TGTGCCACCAGCAGCTCTAACACTGTGACAGAGGCAGATCAGCCCCAGCATTTT. The chain couples TRBV15 to TRBJ1-5, with D possibly being TRBD1 (5 bases). This CDR3 contains 18 residues. V was trimmed by 3 bases and J by 5 bases, leaving 23 bases between them. Looked up from germline, CDR1 is LNHNV and CDR2 is YYDKDF (reference sequence).

This chain links TRBV7-9 with TRBJ1-2; TRBD1 aligns across 7 bases. CDR3 length: 15 amino acids. The ends lost 6 bases at V and 2 bases at J; junction bases unmatched: 9. The germline CDR1 and CDR2 sequences are SEHNR and FQNEAQ (reference sequence). CDR3 protein: CASSSDRAPNYGYTF. The DNA of the CDR3 is TGTGCCAGCAGTTCCGACAGGGCCCCAAACTATGGCTACACCTTC.

This clonotype was seen a single time. This rearrangement joins TRBV19 to TRBJ2-1; no firm D call. CDR3 length equals 16 residues. Germline lookup yields CDR1 LNHDA and CDR2 SQIVND (reference sequence). Deletions cut 1 base from V and 4 bases from J, with 14 bases between. DNA for the CDR3: TGTGCCAGTAGTATAGGCAGGACGAGAGGTTACAATGAGCAGTTCTTC. Protein: CASSIGRTRGYNEQFF. Supplemented by reference TRBV19 and TRBJ2-1, the full variable domain reads DGGITQSPKYLFRKEGQNVTLSCEQNLNHDAMYWYRQDPGQGLRLIYYSQIVNDFQKGDIAEGYSVSREKKESFPLTVTSAQKNPTAFYLCASSIGRTRGYNEQFFGPGTRLTVL.